These 24 T cell receptor beta chains were sequenced from one sample in a study of shared clonotypes between healthy human individuals. Produced via immunoSEQ multiplex PCR; TCRdb's table is partial and in-frame only. The sample carries millions of clones, 95% recorded once. Sequencing was carried out using naive CD4+ T cells sorted from blood. Subset indicated: CD45RA+ positively selected. The origin of the receptors is a man between 18 and 35 years old in good health.

The chain recombines TRBV6-1 with TRBJ2-1, with TRBD1 matching 9 bases. V lost 6 bases and J lost 6; bases outside the gene matches: 3. CDR1 is MNHNS and CDR2 is SASEGT in the germline V gene. The CDR3 sequence is 13 residues long. CDR3 residues: CASRDRGGNEQFF. CDR3 DNA sequence: TGTGCCAGCAGGGACAGGGGTGGCAATGAGCAGTTCTTC.

The rearrangement joins TRBV19 to TRBJ2-2; D remains ambiguous. The CDR3 spans 15 residues. The germline gives CDR1 LNHDA, CDR2 SQIVND (reference sequence). Trimming cost V 6 bases and J 4 bases, with 15 bases left between them. The CDR3 nucleotides are TGTGCCAGTAGGGTTTCCGAGACGAGCACCGGGGAGCTGTTTTTT. Protein sequence: CASRVSETSTGELFF. Combining the CDR3 with reference TRBV19 and TRBJ2-2 gives the whole variable domain DGGITQSPKYLFRKEGQNVTLSCEQNLNHDAMYWYRQDPGQGLRLIYYSQIVNDFQKGDIAEGYSVSREKKESFPLTVTSAQKNPTAFYLCASRVSETSTGELFFGEGSRLTVL.

The rearrangement links TRBV7-8 to TRBJ2-7, with a tentative D call TRBD1 (5 bases). V was trimmed by 0 bases and J by 5 bases, leaving 14 bases between them. Germline V gene sequence: CDR1 SGHVS, CDR2 FQNEAQ. The CDR3 length is 15 residues. The CDR3, as DNA: TGTGCCAGCAGCTTAGCGGGTTCAGGGTCCCACGAGCAGTACTTC. Translated, it gives CASSLAGSGSHEQYF. Looking up the rest from reference TRBV7-8 and TRBJ2-7 gives the full variable domain: GAGVSQSPRYKVAKRGQDVALRCDPISGHVSLFWYQQALGQGPEFLTYFQNEAQLDKSGLPSDRFFAERPEGSVSTLKIQRTQQEDSAVYLCASSLAGSGSHEQYFGPGTRLTVT.

A note on this clone: Additional DNA sequences in this sample encode the identical CDR3. The chain carries TRBV18 and TRBJ2-2, with D maybe TRBD1 (5 bases). V was trimmed by 0 bases and J by 5 bases, leaving 7 bases between them. The CDR3 consists of 14 residues. The V gene's germline CDR1 is KGHSH and CDR2 LQKENI. CDR3 in DNA: TGTGCCAGCTCACCACCGGGGCTTACCGGGGAGCTGTTTTTT. Translated: CASSPPGLTGELFF. Supplemented by reference TRBV18 and TRBJ2-2, the full variable domain reads NAGVMQNPRHLVRRRGQEARLRCSPMKGHSHVYWYRQLPEEGLKFMVYLQKENIIDESGMPKERFSAEFPKEGPSILRIQQVVRGDSAAYFCASSPPGLTGELFFGEGSRLTVL.

A word on this clone: The identical CDR3 is also encoded by other nucleotide sequences in the sample. The rearrangement links TRBV19 to TRBJ1-2; D remains unclear. Trimming took 3 bases from V and 0 from J, leaving 8 bases between them. Germline-derived CDR1 and CDR2 are LNHDA and SQIVND (reference sequence). The CDR3 totals 14 residues. Here the CDR3 DNA reads TGTGCCAGTAGTATTGGCAGCTCTAACTATGGCTACACCTTC. It translates to CASSIGSSNYGYTF.

This sequence joins TRBV11-3 and TRBJ1-6, with D possibly matching TRBD1 (6 bases). With 1 base removed from V and 7 bases from J, the gap between germline ends came to 11 bases. The CDR3 runs 15 residues. Germline CDR1 is SGHNT and CDR2 is YENEEA. CDR3 nucleotides: TGTGCCAGCAGCTTAGGATCGGGGGCCAATTCACCCCTCCACTTT. Protein: CASSLGSGANSPLHF.

The chain recombines TRBV28 with TRBJ2-4; 7 positions agree with TRBD1. Per the germline V gene, CDR1 is MDHEN and CDR2 is SYDVKM. V lost 8 bases, J lost 15 bases, and 10 bases stayed unmatched. The CDR3 is 11 residues long. CDR3 residues: CASREKDRTYF. The CDR3 bases are TGTGCCAGCCGTGAGAAGGACAGGACGTACTTC. The entire variable domain, with the rest obtained from reference TRBV28 and TRBJ2-4, is as follows: DVKVTQSSRYLVKRTGEKVFLECVQDMDHENMFWYRQDPGLGLRLIYFSYDVKMKEKGDIPEGYSVSREKKERFSLILESASTNQTSMYLCASREKDRTYFGAGTRLSVL.

The V and J genes are TRBV7-6 and TRBJ2-7, with D possibly TRBD1 on 5 matching bases. CDR3 length: 14 residues. Trimming removed 4 bases at V and 3 bases at J, with 13 bases between. Germline CDR1 reads SGHVS; CDR2 reads FNYEAQ. CDR3: CASSSSTVFYEQYF. For the CDR3, the DNA is TGTGCCAGCAGCTCCTCGACAGTCTTCTACGAGCAGTACTTC.

The V call is TRBV5-6, the J call TRBJ2-7; 8 bases are a match to TRBD2. CDR1 and CDR2 from the germline V gene are SGHDT and YYEEEE. The CDR3 consists of 15 residues. V was pared by 0 bases and J by 1 base, with 3 bases of the junction left unmatched. This chain's CDR3 is CASSLDKRGSYEQYF. CDR3 sequence (DNA): TGTGCCAGCAGCTTGGACAAGCGGGGGTCCTACGAGCAGTACTTC.

This chain links TRBV29-1 with TRBJ1-1, with D perhaps TRBD1 (5 bases). The CDR3 has 13 residues. Trimming stripped 6 bases from V and 4 bases from J, with 15 bases between. The germline CDR1 and CDR2 sequences are SQVTM and ANQGSEA. This chain's CDR3 is CSVERGGGTEAFF. The CDR3 nucleotides are TGCAGCGTCGAGCGGGGGGGTGGCACTGAAGCTTTCTTT.

The chain carries TRBV7-9 and TRBJ2-7, with TRBD1 matching 7 bases. Germline CDR1 and CDR2: SEHNR and FQNEAQ (reference sequence). The CDR3 is made up of 14 amino acids. J gave up 0 bases and V 5 bases, and 4 bases lay outside the gene matches. CDR3 residues: CASSGGQSSYEQYF. In nucleotides, the CDR3 is TGTGCCAGCAGCGGGGGACAGAGCTCCTACGAGCAGTACTTC.

This clone was recorded once. The chain employs TRBV28 and TRBJ1-2, with unresolved D. V lost 6 bases, J lost 4 bases, and 18 bases lay in between. CDR3 length equals 15 residues. CDR1 and CDR2 from the germline V gene are MDHEN and SYDVKM. CDR3 coding DNA: TGTGCCAGCAGGCCCTCAGGCTCAGCGCTCTATGGCTACACCTTC. Encoded protein: CASRPSGSALYGYTF.

V gene TRBV6-5 combines with J gene TRBJ1-2; D is undetermined. CDR1 and CDR2 from the germline V gene are MNHEY and SVGAGI. This CDR3 has 11 amino acids. The germline V and J ends were trimmed by 5 bases and 7 bases, with 8 bases remaining between them. This CDR3 reads CASSGKFGYTF. Written as DNA, the CDR3 is TGTGCCAGCAGTGGAAAATTTGGCTACACCTTC.

This chain joins TRBV10-3 and TRBJ1-5; D might be TRBD1 (5 bases). This CDR3 spans 14 amino acids. Between the trimmed V and J ends, which lost 10 bases and 7 bases, there was a span of 20 bases. CDR1 and CDR2 (germline): ENHRY, SYGVKD. The CDR3 coding sequence is TGTGCCACCGGGGTAGGGGCTCTAGGACAGCCCCAGCATTTT. Amino acid sequence: CATGVGALGQPQHF.

The rearrangement joins TRBV6-1 to TRBJ1-3; D is unresolved. Germline lookup yields CDR1 MNHNS and CDR2 SASEGT. The CDR3 consists of 15 residues. Deletions cut 10 bases from V and 0 bases from J, with 16 bases between. The CDR3 nucleotides read TGTGCCACCAGAAATACGGGAATCTCTGGAAACACCATATATTTT. The encoded protein is CATRNTGISGNTIYF.

The J gene is TRBJ2-1, the V gene TRBV1. TRBV1 is assigned pseudogene status. The CDR3 has 13 amino acids. The CDR3 DNA sequence: TGCACCAGCAGCCAAGATAGACGGGGCCAGCAGTTCTTC. It encodes CTSSQDRRGQQFF.

CDR3 nucleotides: TGTGCTAGTGGTTTGGTCTCAGAGCAGTTCTTC. This gives the protein CASGLVSEQFF. V and J are TRBV12-5 and TRBJ2-1; D gene uncertain. Germline loops: CDR1 LGHNT, CDR2 FRNRAP. Trimming removed 0 bases from V and 10 bases from J, with 4 bases in between. The CDR3 loop spans 11 amino acids.

This clone appeared once. The chain recombines TRBV7-9 with TRBJ2-1; either TRBD1 or TRBD2 may fit D (7 bases each). V dropped 5 bases and J dropped 2 bases, with 19 bases sitting between them. Germline V gene lookup returns CDR1 SEHNR and CDR2 FQNEAQ (reference sequence). This CDR3 is built from 17 residues. The CDR3 nucleotides are TGTGCCAGCAGCAAAGGGGGCGGGAGTGTCACCTACAATGAGCAGTTCTTC. It is translated as CASSKGGGSVTYNEQFF.

The chain uses TRBV7-2 and TRBJ2-5; D is uncertain. Germline CDR1 and CDR2: SGHTA and FQGNSA. The CDR3 runs to 15 residues. V dropped 0 bases and J dropped 1 base, with 9 bases sitting between them. CDR3 DNA sequence: TGTGCCAGCAGCTTAGCTGCTAGTGGCCAAGAGACCCAGTACTTC. As protein: CASSLAASGQETQYF.

V gene TRBV30 combines with J gene TRBJ1-6; D remains ambiguous. The CDR3 loop spans 13 amino acids. Between the trimmed V and J ends, which lost 4 bases and 9 bases, there was a span of 13 bases. Germline CDR1 GTSNPN, CDR2 SVGIG (reference sequence). CDR3 DNA sequence: TGTGCCTGGACTTTCCTTGAGGGTTCACCCCTCCACTTT. It specifies CAWTFLEGSPLHF.

Concerning this clone: Other DNA sequences from this sample encode an identical CDR3 as well. The chain carries TRBV7-9 and TRBJ2-4; possible D gene TRBD2, 5 bases. The V end lost 0 bases, the J end lost 5 bases, and 5 bases lay between the germline ends. Germline CDR1 SEHNR, CDR2 FQNEAQ (reference sequence). CDR3 length: 13 amino acids. The DNA of the CDR3 is TGTGCCAGCAGCTTAGCGGGAGAAAACATTCAGTACTTC. Encoded protein: CASSLAGENIQYF.

V is TRBV7-3 and J is TRBJ1-1, with D unresolved. Trimming shortened V by 5 bases and J by 0 bases, and 16 bases separated the two germline ends. The CDR3 length is 16 residues. Germline CDR1 and CDR2: SGHTA and FQGTGA. The CDR3 region has the DNA TGTGCCAGCAGCCCCCCAACTAGAGCCTTGAACACTGAAGCTTTCTTT. Amino acid sequence: CASSPPTRALNTEAFF.

In DNA form, the CDR3 reads TGTGCCAGCAGCCGCACAGGGGGCGCGGGAAACACCATATATTTT. Translation gives CASSRTGGAGNTIYF. The V and J genes are TRBV6-1 and TRBJ1-3; 9 nucleotides match TRBD1. CDR1 is MNHNS, CDR2 SASEGT, per germline. Trimming removed 6 bases from V and 4 bases from J; junction bases left unmatched: 7. CDR3 length: 15 residues.

On this clone itself: The sample holds other DNA sequences that translate to the same CDR3. This CDR3 reads CASSRGQPYEQYF. CDR3 nucleotides: TGTGCCAGCAGCCGGGGACAGCCTTACGAGCAGTACTTC. This chain uses TRBV7-9 with TRBJ2-7; 7 bases are a match to TRBD1. Germline V gene data show CDR1 as SEHNR and CDR2 as FQNEAQ (reference sequence). The CDR3 length is 13 residues. J gave up 4 bases and V 5 bases, and 5 bases lay outside the gene matches.